This paragraph reports one T cell receptor (beta chain). CDR1 and CDR2 (germline): MDHEN, SYDVKM. The CDR3 is made up of 13 amino acids. Trimming took 8 bases from V and 11 from J, leaving 21 bases between them. Original handling: Estimation of nucleated cell counts was performed using reference gene primer amplification. Clones were sequenced by immunoSEQ multiplex PCR, and TCRdb holds only the in-frame ones, with some missing. That table furnishes V, J and clone size, whereas the DNA furnished D and trimming. The sample has approximately 200,000 clones; around 85% are singletons. This sample was included in a study of blood T cell repertoires in COVID-19. As for the study in general: Samples representing acute and convalescent COVID-19 were sourced from the United States, Italy and Spain. The cDNA or gDNA used as material had been derived from T cells, B-cell-depleted T cells, or PBMCs.

The J gene is TRBJ1-1, the V gene TRBV28; a possible D gene is TRBD1 (5 bases). This clonotype originated in a woman in her forties or fifties with acute or convalescent COVID-19. Sequencing input: peripheral blood. The CDR3 DNA sequence: TGTGCCAGCCGGGGGGTTCATTGGATCGGTGCTTTCTTT. It yields the protein CASRGVHWIGAFF.